This T cell receptor (beta chain) came from a study of blood T cell repertoires in COVID-19. Study overall: Samples came from the United States, Italy and Spain, spanning acute and convalescent COVID-19. Sample material is recorded as cDNA or gDNA derived from T cells, B-cell-depleted T cells, or PBMCs.

Authors' methods: How many nucleated cells were present was estimated from reference gene primer amplification. Assay used: immunoSEQ multiplex PCR; TCRdb lists only in-frame clones, some missing. V and J calls and clone size are as listed in that table; D and trimming were resolved from the DNA. The profile shows some 200,000 clones, almost 85% of them singletons. This clone was seen more than once but under ten times. Between the trimmed V and J ends, which lost 6 bases and 4 bases, there was a span of 10 bases. CDR1 SNHLY and CDR2 FYNNEI come from the germline V gene. The CDR3 is 12 amino acids. The sequenced sample was peripheral blood. The TCR originated in a human donor with acute or convalescent COVID-19. The donor label of this sample is uncertain. This chain connects TRBV2 to TRBJ2-7, with a possible D match to TRBD1 (6 bases). The CDR3 spells CASSRRGYEQYF. Here the CDR3 DNA reads TGTGCCAGCAGCCGCAGGGGATACGAGCAGTACTTC.